Presented here are 15 T cell receptor beta chains from one specimen sequenced in a study of blood T cell repertoires in COVID-19. Using immunoSEQ multiplex PCR, the repertoire was profiled, and TCRdb retains in-frame clones only, with some absent. This sample has around 97,000 clones, with 89% found just once. Sequenced sample: peripheral blood. The source of these receptors is a woman of 80 years or more in a cohort sampled during active COVID-19.

The V gene is TRBV19, the J gene TRBJ2-3; the D gene is possibly TRBD1 (6 bases). Per the germline V gene, CDR1 is LNHDA and CDR2 is SQIVND (reference sequence). The CDR3 has 12 amino acids. Deletions cut 6 bases from V and 4 bases from J, with 8 bases between. The CDR3, as DNA: TGTGCCAGTAGGGGGACACCAGATACGCAGTATTTT. This encodes CASRGTPDTQYF.

This chain connects TRBV6-4 to TRBJ2-3; TRBD2 might be the D (6 bases). The CDR3 loop spans 14 amino acids. Germline values: CDR1 MRHNA, CDR2 SNTAGT. Trimming stripped 2 bases from V and 7 bases from J, with 13 bases between. This CDR3 reads CASSDPLGGNTQYF. The CDR3 coding sequence is TGTGCCAGCAGTGACCCACTCGGGGGAAATACGCAGTATTTT.

The chain is built from TRBV7-2 and TRBJ1-1; no clear D gene. CDR1 and CDR2 from the germline V gene are SGHTA and FQGNSA. The V gene lost 5 bases and the J gene lost 6 bases, with 7 bases spanning the gap. This CDR3 contains 11 residues. CDR3 in amino acids: CASSPGAEAFF. For the CDR3, the DNA is TGTGCCAGCAGCCCGGGTGCTGAAGCTTTCTTT.

The J gene is TRBJ1-2, the V gene TRBV28; D might be TRBD1 (5 bases). The V and J ends lost 6 bases and 3 bases respectively, with 14 bases between them. CDR1 is MDHEN and CDR2 is SYDVKM in the germline V gene. CDR3 length: 14 amino acids. Here the CDR3 reads CASRPQGGYYGYTF. The CDR3 DNA follows: TGTGCCAGCAGGCCCCAGGGAGGTTACTATGGCTACACCTTC.

The rearrangement joins TRBV5-4 to TRBJ2-3, with 13 nucleotides matching TRBD2. Germline lookup yields CDR1 SGHNT and CDR2 YYREEE (reference sequence). The trim removed 7 bases at V and 6 bases at J, leaving 8 bases unmatched. The length of the CDR3 is 15 residues. The CDR3 here is CASAWTSGGLDTQYF. The CDR3 DNA follows: TGTGCCAGCGCTTGGACTAGCGGGGGCTTGGATACGCAGTATTTT. Full variable domain (remainder filled in from reference TRBV5-4 and TRBJ2-3): ETGVTQSPTHLIKTRGQQVTLRCSSQSGHNTVSWYQQALGQGPQFIFQYYREEENGRGNFPPRFSGLQFPNYSSELNVNALELDDSALYLCASAWTSGGLDTQYFGPGTRLTVL.

The chain has TRBV18 and TRBJ1-5; 7 bases are a match to TRBD1. CDR1 KGHSH and CDR2 LQKENI come from the germline V gene. J was trimmed by 7 bases and V by 5 bases; bases with no gene match: 5. The CDR3 contains 13 residues. CDR3 sequence reads: CASSVTGAQPQHF. CDR3 DNA: TGTGCCAGCTCAGTTACAGGGGCCCAGCCCCAGCATTTT.

The CDR3 sequence: CASRDAGGLILPQHF. The CDR3 coding sequence is TGTGCCAGTAGGGATGCGGGGGGATTAATCCTGCCCCAGCATTTT. The J gene is TRBJ1-5, the V gene TRBV19; D is possibly TRBD1 (5 bases). The CDR3 spans 15 residues. Between the trimmed V and J ends, which lost 6 bases and 9 bases, there was a span of 21 bases. Germline V gene data show CDR1 as LNHDA and CDR2 as SQIVND (reference sequence).

The chain combines TRBV5-6 with TRBJ2-3; D is ambiguous. The V end was cut by 2 bases, the J end by 5 bases, with 9 bases between. This CDR3 has 13 amino acids. Germline V lookup: CDR1 SGHDT, CDR2 YYEEEE. The CDR3: CASSFSRQDTQYF. The DNA of the CDR3 is TGTGCCAGCAGCTTCTCTCGACAAGATACGCAGTATTTT.

The chain employs TRBV19 and TRBJ2-1; TRBD2 aligns across 12 bases. Germline V lookup: CDR1 LNHDA, CDR2 SQIVND (reference sequence). The V and J ends lost 7 bases and 3 bases, in that order; junction bases with no gene match: 4. The length of the CDR3 is 15 residues. CDR3 residues: CASTRLAGDYNEQFF. The CDR3 DNA reads as TGTGCCAGTACCCGACTAGCGGGGGACTACAATGAGCAGTTCTTC.

This clone occurred once. As DNA, the CDR3 is TGTGCCAGCAGCTTCGGCCCCAGGGACTCGGCCACTGAAGCTTTCTTT. Protein: CASSFGPRDSATEAFF. The chain couples TRBV7-3 to TRBJ1-1; TRBD1 is a possible D gene (5 bases). The CDR3 contains 16 residues. The germline gives CDR1 SGHTA, CDR2 FQGTGA. V was shortened by 3 bases and J by 4 bases, with 18 bases between the two germline ends.

The chain employs TRBV24-1 and TRBJ2-1; D not certain. The V gene lost 1 base and the J gene lost 6 bases, with 9 bases spanning the gap. Germline lookup yields CDR1 KGHDR and CDR2 SFDVKD. The CDR3 totals 14 residues. DNA for the CDR3: TGTGCCACCAGTGATTTTGGAGACTCCAATGAGCAGTTCTTC. Protein sequence: CATSDFGDSNEQFF.

To note about this clone: The junction shows a germline mismatch at one end, possibly a read error. V usage is TRBV7-2 and J usage is TRBJ2-6; a weak D match, TRBD1 (6 bases). CDR1 and CDR2 from the germline V gene are SGHTA and FQGNSA. CDR3 size: 16 residues. In DNA, the CDR3 is TGTGCCAGCAGCTTAGAAGGACAGTCTGTGGCCAACGTCCTGACTTTC. This sequence encodes CASSLEGQSVANVLTF. The full variable domain, rest sourced from reference TRBV7-2 and TRBJ2-6, is GAGVSQSPSNKVTEKGKDVELRCDPISGHTALYWYRQSLGQGLEFLIYFQGNSAPDKSGLPSDRFSAERTGGSVSTLTIQRTQQEDSAVYLCASSLEGQSVANVLTFGAGSRLTVL.

The genes are TRBV27 and TRBJ2-1; D possibly corresponds to TRBD2 (5 bases). This CDR3 comprises 13 residues. The germline CDR1 and CDR2 sequences are MNHEY and SMNVEV (reference sequence). The V end was cut by 7 bases, the J end by 3 bases, with 10 bases between. CDR3 sequence (DNA): TGTGCCAGCACTCTCGGAGGCTACAATGAGCAGTTCTTC. It is translated as CASTLGGYNEQFF.

The chain joins TRBV29-1 to TRBJ2-3, with TRBD1 identical over 7 bases. V shed 1 base and J 5 bases; nucleotides not matched to a gene: 9. Germline V lookup: CDR1 SQVTM, CDR2 ANQGSEA. The CDR3 has 15 amino acids. The CDR3 bases are TGCAGCGTTGAAGCCGTCCGACAGGGATTAGATACGCAGTATTTT. This gives the protein CSVEAVRQGLDTQYF.

This sequence joins TRBV6-5 and TRBJ1-3; maybe TRBD1 (5 bases). Trimming stripped 6 bases from V and 3 bases from J, with 12 bases between. The CDR3 has 14 amino acids. Germline-derived CDR1 and CDR2 are MNHEY and SVGAGI. The CDR3 sequence is CASREGFVGNTIYF. Written as DNA, the CDR3 is TGTGCCAGCAGGGAGGGGTTCGTTGGAAACACCATATATTTT.